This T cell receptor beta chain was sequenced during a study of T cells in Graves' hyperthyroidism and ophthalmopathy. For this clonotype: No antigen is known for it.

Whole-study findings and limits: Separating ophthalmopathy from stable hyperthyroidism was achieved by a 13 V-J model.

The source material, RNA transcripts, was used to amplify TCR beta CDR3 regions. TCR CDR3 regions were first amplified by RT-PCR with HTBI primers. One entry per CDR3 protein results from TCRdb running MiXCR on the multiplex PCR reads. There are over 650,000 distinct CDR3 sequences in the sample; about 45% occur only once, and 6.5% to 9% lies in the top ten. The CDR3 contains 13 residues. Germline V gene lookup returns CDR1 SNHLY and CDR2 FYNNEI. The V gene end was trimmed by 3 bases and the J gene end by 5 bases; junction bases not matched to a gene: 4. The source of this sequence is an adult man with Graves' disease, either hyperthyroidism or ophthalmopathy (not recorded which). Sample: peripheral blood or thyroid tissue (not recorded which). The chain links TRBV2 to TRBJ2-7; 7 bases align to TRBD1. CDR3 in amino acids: CASSDGTGDEQYF. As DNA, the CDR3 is TGTGCCAGCAGTGACGGCACAGGGGACGAGCAGTACTTC.